These 10 T cell receptor beta chains came from one sample sequenced in a study of T cell repertoires in cytomegalovirus infection. Using its own MiXCR run on the reads, TCRdb lists one record per CDR3 protein. The sample carries roughly 320,000 distinct CDR3 sequences, around 9.6% recorded once. Sample: PBMCs. These receptors all stem from a human donor in good health (CMV status not recorded). Some clones in this sample may be carry-over from other donors' samples.

This clonotype has a count of ten or more. This chain joins TRBV5-6 and TRBJ2-5; 7 bases line up with TRBD1. The germline V gene encodes CDR1 SGHDT and CDR2 YYEEEE. The CDR3 totals 16 residues. Trimming cost V 2 bases and J 0 bases; bases outside gene matches: 7. This chain's CDR3 is CASSFVTGEYQETQYF. Here the CDR3 DNA reads TGTGCCAGCAGCTTTGTCACAGGGGAGTACCAAGAGACCCAGTACTTC.

This clonotype was observed a few times. The J gene is TRBJ1-2, the V gene TRBV5-6; D is perhaps TRBD1 (5 bases). Trimming left V 1 base short and J 4 bases short, with 14 bases between. Germline lookup yields CDR1 SGHDT and CDR2 YYEEEE. The CDR3 extends over 15 amino acids. Here the CDR3 DNA reads TGTGCCAGCAGCTTGAGAGTGGGGCGAAGCTATGGCTACACCTTC. Translation gives CASSLRVGRSYGYTF.

In nucleotides, the CDR3 is TGTGCCAGTAGAGCCGGGCGCCGAGGTGTGAATGAGCAGTTCTTC. It translates to CASRAGRRGVNEQFF. The chain employs TRBV19 and TRBJ2-1; D not resolved. CDR3 size: 15 residues. Trimming left V 6 bases short and J 7 bases short, with 19 bases between. CDR1 LNHDA and CDR2 SQIVND come from the germline V gene (reference sequence).

This clonotype came up a few times. The CDR3 nucleotides read TGTGCCAGCAGTGGAACACTAGCGGGGGGCCACCTCTCCTACAATGAGCAGTTCTTC. Translation gives CASSGTLAGGHLSYNEQFF. V usage is TRBV2 and J usage is TRBJ2-1, with 12 bases fitting TRBD2. Germline CDR1 reads SNHLY; CDR2 reads FYNNEI. The CDR3 runs 19 residues. The V gene end was trimmed by 4 bases and the J gene end by 0 bases; junction bases not matched to a gene: 10.

This clonotype occurred a few times. The J gene is TRBJ2-7, the V gene TRBV25-1; the D is unclear. Germline loops: CDR1 MGHDK, CDR2 SYGVNS. The V and J ends lost 3 bases and 6 bases respectively, with 6 bases between them. This CDR3 spans 11 amino acids. The CDR3, as DNA: TGTGCCAGCAGTGAGGGCATCGAGCAGTACGTC. This translates into CASSEGIEQYV.

This chain joins TRBV10-3 and TRBJ2-3; no clear D gene. This CDR3 has 14 residues. V was pared by 0 bases and J by 3 bases, with 7 bases between. Germline values: CDR1 ENHRY, CDR2 SYGVKD. The CDR3 loop reads CAISESLGTDTQYF. CDR3 in DNA: TGTGCCATCAGTGAGTCTCTCGGGACAGATACGCAGTATTTT.

At least ten counts were recorded for this clonotype. J is TRBJ2-2 and V is TRBV11-3, with D possibly being TRBD2 (6 bases). Germline assignment: CDR1 SGHNT and CDR2 YENEEA. This CDR3 region has 16 residues. V was cut by 8 bases and J by 3 bases, with 19 bases left in between. CDR3 in amino acids: CASEGRFSGDTGELFF. The CDR3 DNA reads as TGTGCCAGCGAAGGGCGGTTTTCGGGGGACACCGGGGAGCTGTTTTTT.

Ten or more counts support this clonotype. The rearrangement uses TRBV14 and TRBJ1-2; D is uncertain. Germline V gene data show CDR1 as SGHDN and CDR2 as FVKESK. Between the trimmed V and J ends, which lost 0 bases and 2 bases, there was a span of 10 bases. The CDR3 covers 15 residues. The CDR3 spells CASSQDLGRNYGYTF. The CDR3 nucleotides are TGTGCCAGCAGCCAAGATTTGGGTCGGAACTATGGCTACACCTTC. The full variable domain, in which reference TRBV14 and TRBJ1-2 provide the parts outside the CDR3, is EAGVTQFPSHSVIEKGQTVTLRCDPISGHDNLYWYRRVMGKEIKFLLHFVKESKQDESGMPNNRFLAERTGGTYSTLKVQPAELEDSGVYFCASSQDLGRNYGYTFGSGTRLTVV.

This clonotype was recorded a few times. The V and J genes are TRBV6-2 or TRBV6-3 and TRBJ2-6; D is ambiguous. Germline assignment: CDR1 MNHEY and CDR2 SVGEGT. V dropped 0 bases and J dropped 0 bases, with 9 bases sitting between them. This CDR3 region has 17 residues. The DNA of the CDR3 is TGTGCCAGCAGTTACTCGATTAGGAGCTCTGGGGCCAACGTCCTGACTTTC. This translates into CASSYSIRSSGANVLTF.

This clonotype was recorded at least ten times. V and J are TRBV20-1 and TRBJ2-7; TRBD1 might be the D (5 bases). CDR1 DFQATT and CDR2 SNEGSKA come from the germline V gene (reference sequence). The CDR3 loop spans 12 amino acids. V lost 1 base, J lost 4 bases, and 8 bases lay in between. CDR3 nucleotide sequence: TGCAGTGCTAGAGGCAGGGATTACGAGCAGTACTTC. Translation: CSARGRDYEQYF.